This entry describes one T cell receptor (beta chain). Its antigen is as yet unknown. cDNA carried unique molecular identifiers, and a universal primer site was added by template switching. Via MiXCR, TCRdb re-called the 5' RACE reads, giving one row per CDR3 protein. This table holds about 890,000 distinct CDR3 sequences, roughly an eighth found once. Only healthy Caucasians were included as donors. The data belong to a study of identical twins. The study's findings and limits: For out-of-frame alpha sequences shared by twins, low generation probability was in excess. Monozygotic twins shared more out-of-frame TCR alpha than recombination models predicted.

The same data also contributed to another study, on yellow fever vaccine responses in identical twins.

The sample taken for sequencing was PBMCs. This TCR was recovered from a woman younger than 30 in good health.

CDR3: CASSLGGGRFRNEQFF. As DNA, the CDR3 is TGTGCCAGCAGTTTAGGTGGTGGGAGGTTCAGAAATGAGCAGTTCTTC. The chain has TRBV12-3 or TRBV12-4 and TRBJ2-1; D might be TRBD2 (6 bases). The CDR3 length is 16 residues. The germline V and J ends were trimmed by 1 base and 7 bases, with 17 bases remaining between them.